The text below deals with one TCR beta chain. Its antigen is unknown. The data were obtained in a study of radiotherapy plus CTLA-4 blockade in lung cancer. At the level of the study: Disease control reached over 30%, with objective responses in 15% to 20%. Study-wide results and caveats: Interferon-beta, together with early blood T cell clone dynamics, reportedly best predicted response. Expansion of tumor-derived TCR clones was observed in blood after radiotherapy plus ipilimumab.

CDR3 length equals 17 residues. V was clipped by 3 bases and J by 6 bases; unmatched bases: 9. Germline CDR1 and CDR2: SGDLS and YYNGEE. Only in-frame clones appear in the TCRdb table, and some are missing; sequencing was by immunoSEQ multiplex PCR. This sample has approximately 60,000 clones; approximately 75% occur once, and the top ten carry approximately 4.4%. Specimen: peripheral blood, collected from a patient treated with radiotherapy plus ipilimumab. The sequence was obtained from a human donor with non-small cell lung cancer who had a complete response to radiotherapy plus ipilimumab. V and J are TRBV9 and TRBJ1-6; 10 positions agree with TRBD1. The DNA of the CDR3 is TGTGCCAGCAGCGCCGTAGGGGGACAGGGGATTAATTCACCCCTCCACTTT. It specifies CASSAVGGQGINSPLHF. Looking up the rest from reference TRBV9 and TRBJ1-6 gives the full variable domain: DSGVTQTPKHLITATGQRVTLRCSPRSGDLSVYWYQQSLDQGLQFLIQYYNGEERAKGNILERFSAQQFPDLHSELNLSSLELGDSALYFCASSAVGGQGINSPLHFGNGTRLTVT.